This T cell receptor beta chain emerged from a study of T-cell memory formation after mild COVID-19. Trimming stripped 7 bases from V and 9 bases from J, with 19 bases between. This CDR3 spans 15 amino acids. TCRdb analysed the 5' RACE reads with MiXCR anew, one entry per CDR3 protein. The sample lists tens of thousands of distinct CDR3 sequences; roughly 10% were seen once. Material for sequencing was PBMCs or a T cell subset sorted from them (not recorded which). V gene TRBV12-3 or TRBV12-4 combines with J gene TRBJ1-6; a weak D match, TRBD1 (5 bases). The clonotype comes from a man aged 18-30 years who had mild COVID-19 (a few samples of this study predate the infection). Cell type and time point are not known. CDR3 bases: TGTGCCAGCACCCTCCGGGGGGGAGCGGGTTCACCCCTCCACTTT. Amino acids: CASTLRGGAGSPLHF.